This T cell receptor (beta chain) derives from a study of blood T cell repertoires in COVID-19. The CDR3 has 16 residues. Germline values: CDR1 LGHNA, CDR2 YSLEER. With V trimmed by 2 bases and J by 2 bases, 1 base remained unmatched. Profiled with immunoSEQ multiplex PCR; TCRdb holds only in-frame clones, not every one. The repertoire consists of tens of thousands of clones, with about four fifths occurring once and the leading ten covering 6.3%. This receptor was obtained from an older man with COVID-19, enrolled during active disease. Sample: peripheral blood. The chain is built from TRBV4-3 and TRBJ2-2; TRBD1 aligns across 11 bases. DNA for the CDR3: TGCGCCAGCAGCCAACGGACAGGGGGCAACACCGGGGAGCTGTTTTTT. The encoded protein is CASSQRTGGNTGELFF.